These 29 T cell receptor beta chains share one sample of origin, sequenced in a study of T cells in women clearing cervical HPV infection. The repertoire was sequenced with immunoSEQ multiplex PCR; TCRdb's copy has only in-frame clones and lacks some. There are fewer than 15,000 clones in the sample, with about 9.4% held by the top ten. Sequences were obtained from blood buffy coat. These receptors were collected from a woman between 18 and 75 years old with a cervical HPV16 infection that either progressed to CIN3+ or cleared (not recorded which).

Considering frequency, this clone is medium-sized. The CDR3 goes on 3 residues after the read ends, and that part is filled in from the germline J gene. The chain links TRBV19 to TRBJ2-3; D unclear. Germline V gene data show CDR1 as LNHDA and CDR2 as SQIVND (reference sequence). V was trimmed by 7 bases and J by 1 base, leaving 9 bases between them. The CDR3 runs to 13 residues. This CDR3 is CASNAFRTDTQYF. The sequenced part of the CDR3 DNA is TGTGCCAGTAACGCGTTCCGCACAGATACG. Variable domain in full (rest from reference TRBV19 and TRBJ2-3): DGGITQSPKYLFRKEGQNVTLSCEQNLNHDAMYWYRQDPGQGLRLIYYSQIVNDFQKGDIAEGYSVSREKKESFPLTVTSAQKNPTAFYLCASNAFRTDTQYFGPGTRLTVL.

Concerning this clone: The CDR3 end lies 3 residues beyond the end of the read and is filled in from the germline J gene. The chain is built from TRBV6-2 or TRBV6-3 and TRBJ2-3; D possibly corresponds to TRBD1 (6 bases). CDR1 MNHEY and CDR2 SVGEGT come from the germline V gene. The CDR3 is 15 amino acids. The CDR3 sequence is CASRWDNLSNQPQYF. The DNA read from the CDR3 is TGTGCCAGCAGATGGGACAACCTTAGCAATCAGCCG.

Concerning this clone itself: The DNA ends 3 residues before the CDR3 does, and the rest of the CDR3 is filled in from the germline J gene. V is TRBV20-1 and J is TRBJ2-4; D remains ambiguous. Germline V gene sequence: CDR1 DFQATT, CDR2 SNEGSKA (reference sequence). The CDR3 has 15 amino acids. Trimming took 0 bases from V and 6 from J, leaving 15 bases between them. The CDR3 reads CSARDFGQGANIQYF. CDR3 bases read: TGCAGTGCTAGAGATTTTGGGCAAGGAGCAAACATT.

A note on this clone: Coverage ceases 3 residues before the CDR3 finishes, and the germline J gene fills in the end. V and J are TRBV7-9 and TRBJ1-4, with D possibly TRBD1 on 6 matching bases. The V gene's germline CDR1 is SEHNR and CDR2 FQNEAQ (reference sequence). V lost 1 base and J 7 bases, leaving 13 bases between the germline ends. The CDR3 is made up of 15 amino acids. The CDR3 loop is CASSLEGQPGEKLFF. The sequenced CDR3 bases are TGTGCCAGCAGCTTAGAGGGACAACCTGGTGAAAAA.

Regarding this clone: The read ends 3 residues early relative to the CDR3; the germline J gene fills the gap. The V and J genes are TRBV9 and TRBJ2-1, with TRBD2 identical over 7 bases. CDR3 length: 15 amino acids. CDR1 SGDLS and CDR2 YYNGEE come from the germline V gene. With 1 base clipped from V and 7 bases from J, the junction kept 8 bases outside the gene matches. CDR3 in amino acids: CASSVQSGVGNEQFF. The sequenced CDR3 bases are TGTGCCAGCAGCGTACAGAGCGGGGTGGGGAATGAG.

CDR3 amino acids: CASSIASGGTDTYTF. The CDR3 DNA, read in part, is TGTGCCAGTAGTATAGCTAGCGGGGGGACAGATACC. The V and J genes are TRBV19 and TRBJ1-2, with TRBD1 matching over 7 bases. The read halts 3 residues ahead of the CDR3 end, with the missing end drawn from the germline J gene. CDR1 is LNHDA and CDR2 is SQIVND in the germline V gene (reference sequence). The CDR3 totals 15 residues.

This clone shows up as medium-sized by frequency. The CDR3 end is not reached by the read, which stops 3 residues before it; the germline J gene fills it in. V gene TRBV4-1 combines with J gene TRBJ2-2, with 8 positions matching TRBD1. Germline CDR1 reads MGHRA; CDR2 reads YSYEKL. The CDR3 is 14 amino acids. J gave up 5 bases and V 5 bases, and 4 bases lay outside the gene matches. CDR3 amino acids: CASSVDRATGELFF. The covered CDR3 bases are TGCGCCAGCAGCGTGGACAGGGCAACCGGGGAG.

To note about this clone: The read gets to within 3 residues of the CDR3 end, and the germline J gene fills in the rest. This rearrangement joins TRBV6-2 or TRBV6-3 to TRBJ2-4, with D perhaps TRBD1 (5 bases). Germline values: CDR1 MNHEY, CDR2 SVGEGT. This CDR3 region has 11 residues. This chain's CDR3 is CASSKGSTQYF. Incomplete CDR3 DNA: TGTGCCAGCAGTAAGGGGTCGACT.

The sequenced CDR3 bases are TGTGCCAGCAGCCAAGAGGGGACTACCTTCAATGAG. It yields the protein CASSQEGTTFNE. Given in full, the CDR3 is CASSQEGTTFNEQFF. The chain has TRBV4-2 and TRBJ2-1; 7 bases line up with TRBD2. Sequencing ends 3 residues short of the CDR3 end; the germline J gene provides the rest. Germline-derived CDR1 and CDR2 are LGHNA and YNFKEQ. V lost 0 bases and J lost 6; bases outside the gene matches: 5. The CDR3 runs 15 residues.

Worth noting for this clone: The read finishes 3 residues shy of the CDR3 end, and the germline J gene is used to complete it. V and J are TRBV5-1 and TRBJ2-3; perhaps TRBD2 as D (7 bases). The CDR3 extends over 16 amino acids. Germline V CDR1 and CDR2: SGHRS, YFSETQ. Trimming took off 0 bases at V and 5 bases at J, with 16 bases between the two ends. Incomplete CDR3 DNA: TGCGCCAGCAGCTTGGGAGGGGGGGCCGGAGTAGATACG. This translates into CASSLGGGAGVDT. The full CDR3 protein is CASSLGGGAGVDTQYF.

On this clone itself: Read data end 3 residues before the CDR3 end; the end is taken from the germline J gene. The V and J genes are TRBV19 and TRBJ1-2; D is perhaps TRBD1 (5 bases). Germline loops: CDR1 LNHDA, CDR2 SQIVND (reference sequence). This CDR3 region has 17 residues. CDR3 sequence reads: CASSIRGLAGVTDTYTF. The sequenced CDR3 bases are TGTGCCAGTAGTATCCGGGGACTAGCGGGGGTAACAGATACC.

In the case of this clone: The CDR3 end is not reached by the read, which stops 3 residues before it; the germline J gene fills it in. The rearrangement uses TRBV11-3 and TRBJ2-7; D ambiguous. Germline V CDR1 and CDR2: SGHNT, YENEEA. V was shortened by 6 bases and J by 0 bases, with 12 bases between the two germline ends. There are 14 residues in the CDR3. The CDR3 reads CASSWSTDSYEQYF. The CDR3 DNA, read in part, is TGTGCCAGCAGTTGGTCAACAGACTCCTACGAG.

As to this clone: Read data end 3 residues before the CDR3 end; the end is taken from the germline J gene. The genes are TRBV23-1 and TRBJ1-5; 10 bases line up with TRBD1. TRBV23-1 is recorded as an ORF, its role being uncertain. This CDR3 has 20 amino acids. The trim removed 4 bases at V and 2 bases at J, leaving 17 bases unmatched. The CDR3 loop is CASSPPGQGEIKGGNQPQHF. Partial CDR3 DNA: TGCGCCAGCAGTCCCCCAGGACAGGGGGAAATTAAAGGCGGCAATCAGCCC.

According to its frequency, this clone is medium-sized (0.01 to 0.1%). The read ends 3 residues early relative to the CDR3; the germline J gene fills the gap. The chain is built from TRBV5-1 and TRBJ2-4; perhaps TRBD1 as D (6 bases). The CDR3 totals 16 residues. Trimming left V 0 bases short and J 0 bases short, with 10 bases between. Germline-derived CDR1 and CDR2 are SGHRS and YFSETQ. The sequenced CDR3 bases are TGCGCCAGCAGCTTGGGAGGGGACATAGCCAAAAACATT. This gives the protein CASSLGGDIAKNI. The CDR3 in its entirety is CASSLGGDIAKNIQYF.

Notes on this clone: The CDR3 end lies 3 residues beyond the end of the read and is filled in from the germline J gene. The rearrangement links TRBV19 to TRBJ2-7, with a tentative D call TRBD2 (6 bases). This CDR3 comprises 15 residues. CDR1 is LNHDA, CDR2 SQIVND, per germline (reference sequence). Trimming cost V 2 bases and J 6 bases, with 17 bases left between them. CDR3 sequence: CASSISDSGPGEQYF. The sequenced part of the CDR3 DNA is TGTGCCAGTAGTATATCGGATAGCGGCCCGGGCGAG.

Note on this clone: The read ends 3 residues early relative to the CDR3; the germline J gene fills the gap. The chain joins TRBV7-2 to TRBJ2-3, with a weak D call TRBD2 (5 bases). Germline assignment: CDR1 SGHTA and CDR2 FQGNSA. The CDR3 is 13 amino acids. V gave up 5 bases and J gave up 2 bases, with 8 bases separating them. The CDR3 region is CASSPGNTDTQYF. The part of the CDR3 DNA that was read is TGTGCCAGCAGCCCGGGGAACACAGATACG.

A word on this clone: The CDR3 end is not reached by the read, which stops 3 residues before it; the germline J gene fills it in. The chain carries TRBV3-1 (or the pseudogene TRBV3-2) and TRBJ2-5, with D possibly called TRBD1 or TRBD2 (6 bases each). Germline assignment: CDR1 LGHDT and CDR2 YNNKEL (reference sequence). Trimming pared 4 bases from V and 2 bases from J, leaving 20 bases between. CDR3 size: 17 residues. The DNA read from the CDR3 is TGTGCCAGCAGCCCACACGGAGGAGGGCAGGGGCAAGAGACC. Amino acid sequence: CASSPHGGGQGQET. The full CDR3 sequence reads CASSPHGGGQGQETQYF.

As for this clone: Coverage ceases 3 residues before the CDR3 finishes, and the germline J gene fills in the end. The V call is TRBV10-3, the J call TRBJ1-5; D ambiguous. V was clipped by 4 bases and J by 0 bases, with 7 bases between them. The CDR3 sequence is 14 residues long. Germline V gene data show CDR1 as ENHRY and CDR2 as SYGVKD. Here the CDR3 reads CAISGVGSNQPQHF. CDR3 DNA, as far as it was read: TGTGCCATCAGTGGCGTCGGTAGCAATCAGCCC.

Its frequency marks this clone as medium-sized. The read halts 3 residues ahead of the CDR3 end, with the missing end drawn from the germline J gene. The rearrangement joins TRBV19 to TRBJ2-5; 9 nucleotides line up with TRBD1. Germline CDR1 reads LNHDA; CDR2 reads SQIVND (reference sequence). V was clipped by 7 bases and J by 5 bases; unmatched bases: 5. There are 13 residues in the CDR3. CDR3 DNA (partial): TGTGCCAGTACCACACAGGGGGCGGAGACC. Translated, it gives CASTTQGAET. In full, the CDR3 reads CASTTQGAETQYF.

On this clone: Sequencing ends 3 residues short of the CDR3 end; the germline J gene provides the rest. The V call is TRBV5-4, the J call TRBJ2-7, with 8 bases matching TRBD1. Germline CDR1 and CDR2: SGHNT and YYREEE (reference sequence). V shed 0 bases and J 2 bases; nucleotides not matched to a gene: 4. This CDR3 region has 15 residues. CDR3 sequence: CASSLVGTGAYEQYF. The covered CDR3 bases are TGTGCCAGCAGCTTGGTGGGGACAGGTGCCTACGAG.

Points on this clone: The CDR3 end falls 3 residues outside the read, so it is completed with the germline J gene. The chain joins TRBV7-9 to TRBJ2-4; 7 bases line up with TRBD1. CDR1 SEHNR and CDR2 FQNEAQ come from the germline V gene (reference sequence). The CDR3 spans 14 residues. CDR3 amino acids: CASSPQTGLGGQYF. The sequenced part of the CDR3 DNA is TGTGCCAGCAGCCCCCAGACAGGGCTAGGTGGT.

Worth noting for this clone: With the read ending 3 residues before the CDR3 end, the germline J gene is used to fill in that end. The rearrangement joins TRBV7-2 to TRBJ2-4; 8 bases agree with TRBD1. Germline V gene data show CDR1 as SGHTA and CDR2 as FQGNSA. The CDR3 loop spans 15 amino acids. The sequenced part of the CDR3 DNA is TGTGCCAGCAGCTCCAGCTGGACAGGGAACTATGGT. As protein: CASSSSWTGNYG. The full CDR3 sequence reads CASSSSWTGNYGQYF.

Of note for this clone: The CDR3 is cut off 3 residues early in the read; its end comes from the germline J gene. The rearrangement links TRBV2 to TRBJ2-3; D not certain. Germline lookup yields CDR1 SNHLY and CDR2 FYNNEI. The CDR3 length is 13 residues. The sequenced part of the CDR3 DNA is TGTGCCAGCTATGTTGGCGGCCAAGAGACG. Its protein is CASYVGGQET. The whole CDR3 protein reads CASYVGGQETQYF.

This clone is deemed medium-sized by its frequency. Read coverage stops 3 residues before the CDR3 terminus; the germline J gene supplies the remainder. This chain links TRBV5-4 with TRBJ2-3; D is unresolved. The CDR3 spans 15 residues. Germline loops: CDR1 SGHNT, CDR2 YYREEE (reference sequence). The V end was cut by 0 bases, the J end by 3 bases, with 11 bases between. The sequenced CDR3 bases are TGTGCCAGCAGCTTGGTAGGCAGGCCGACAGATACG. As protein: CASSLVGRPTDT. The full CDR3 reads CASSLVGRPTDTQYF.

In regard to this clone: Read data end 3 residues before the CDR3 end; the end is taken from the germline J gene. The chain combines TRBV19 with TRBJ2-2, with TRBD1 as a possible D gene (6 bases). Germline loops: CDR1 LNHDA, CDR2 SQIVND (reference sequence). CDR3 length: 15 residues. CDR3 DNA (partial): TGTGCCAGTAGGCCACCACAGGGATCTAATGAAAAG. Translation: CASRPPQGSNEK. From start to end, the CDR3 is CASRPPQGSNEKLFF.

Turning to this clone: The read halts 3 residues ahead of the CDR3 end, with the missing end drawn from the germline J gene. The chain joins TRBV7-2 to TRBJ1-6; TRBD1 matches 8 bases. This CDR3 is built from 15 residues. With V trimmed by 5 bases and J by 10 bases, 10 bases remained unmatched. CDR1 and CDR2 (germline): SGHTA, FQGNSA. CDR3 DNA, as far as it was read: TGTGCCAGCAGCCCCAACGGACAGGGACTCTCACCC. Encoded protein: CASSPNGQGLSP. The entire CDR3 protein reads CASSPNGQGLSPLHF.

Comments on this clone: The sequence runs out 3 residues before the end of the CDR3; the remainder is reconstructed from the germline J gene. The chain employs TRBV6-2 or TRBV6-3 and TRBJ2-2; no firm D call. Germline V CDR1 and CDR2: MNHEY, SVGEGT. This CDR3 comprises 15 residues. Incomplete CDR3 DNA: TGTGCCAGCAGTTACAGCCCTAACTATAATTCACCG. It is translated as CASSYSPNYNSP. In full, the CDR3 is CASSYSPNYNSPLFF.

About this clone: Coverage ceases 3 residues before the CDR3 finishes, and the germline J gene fills in the end. This sequence joins TRBV5-1 and TRBJ2-7; the match to TRBD1 covers 9 bases. The CDR3 has 17 amino acids. CDR1 is SGHRS and CDR2 is YFSETQ in the germline V gene. Germline trimming cut 0 bases from V and 3 bases from J; bases unmatched to any gene: 10. CDR3 DNA (partial): TGCGCCAGCAGCTTGGGAGCCCCGGGACAGGGTTACTACGAG. Its protein product is CASSLGAPGQGYYE. The entire CDR3 protein reads CASSLGAPGQGYYEQYF.

Regarding this clone: The read finishes 3 residues shy of the CDR3 end, and the germline J gene is used to complete it. V gene TRBV20-1 combines with J gene TRBJ2-5, with TRBD2 matching 10 bases. Germline assignment: CDR1 DFQATT and CDR2 SNEGSKA (reference sequence). Trimming cost V 0 bases and J 5 bases; bases outside gene matches: 9. The CDR3 contains 16 residues. Partial CDR3 DNA: TGCAGTGCTAGAGATCCCAGCGGGGGGGCCGCGGAGACC. Its protein is CSARDPSGGAAET. The full CDR3 protein is CSARDPSGGAAETQYF.